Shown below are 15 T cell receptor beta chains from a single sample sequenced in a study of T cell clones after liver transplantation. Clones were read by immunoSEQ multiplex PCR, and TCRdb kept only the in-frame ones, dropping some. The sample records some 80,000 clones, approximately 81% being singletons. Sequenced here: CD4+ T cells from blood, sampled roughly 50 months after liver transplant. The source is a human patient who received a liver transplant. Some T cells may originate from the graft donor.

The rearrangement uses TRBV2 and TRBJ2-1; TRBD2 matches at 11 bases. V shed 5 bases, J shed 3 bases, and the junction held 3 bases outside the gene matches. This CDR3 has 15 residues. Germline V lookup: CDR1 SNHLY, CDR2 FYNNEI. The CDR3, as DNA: TGTGCCAGCAGTATGGGACTAGCGGACTACAATGAGCAGTTCTTC. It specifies CASSMGLADYNEQFF. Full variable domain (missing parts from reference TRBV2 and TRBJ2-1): EPEVTQTPSHQVTQMGQEVILRCVPISNHLYFYWYRQILGQKVEFLVSFYNNEISEKSEIFDDQFSVERPDGSNFTLKIRSTKLEDSAMYFCASSMGLADYNEQFFGPGTRLTVL.

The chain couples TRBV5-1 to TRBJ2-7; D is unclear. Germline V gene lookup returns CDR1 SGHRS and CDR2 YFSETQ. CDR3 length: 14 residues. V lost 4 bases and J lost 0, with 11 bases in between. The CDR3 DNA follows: TGCGCCAGCAGCCCTGGAGCGAGCTCCTACGAGCAGTACTTC. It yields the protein CASSPGASSYEQYF.

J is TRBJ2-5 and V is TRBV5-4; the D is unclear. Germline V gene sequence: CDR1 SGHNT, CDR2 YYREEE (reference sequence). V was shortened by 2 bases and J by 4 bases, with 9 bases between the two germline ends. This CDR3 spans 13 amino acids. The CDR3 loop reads CASSFWSRETQYF. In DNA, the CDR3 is TGTGCCAGCAGCTTCTGGAGCCGAGAGACCCAGTACTTC.

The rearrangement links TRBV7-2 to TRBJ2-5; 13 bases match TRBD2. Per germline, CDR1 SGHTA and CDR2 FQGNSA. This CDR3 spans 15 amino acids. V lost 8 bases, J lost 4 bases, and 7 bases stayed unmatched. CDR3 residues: CASAWTSGSSETQYF. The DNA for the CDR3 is TGTGCCAGCGCCTGGACTAGCGGGAGTTCAGAGACCCAGTACTTC.

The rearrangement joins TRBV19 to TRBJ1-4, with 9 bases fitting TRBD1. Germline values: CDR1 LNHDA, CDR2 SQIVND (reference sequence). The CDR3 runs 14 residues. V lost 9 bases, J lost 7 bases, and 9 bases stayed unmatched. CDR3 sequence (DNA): TGTGCCAGCAGGACAGGGGCAGTGGGTGAAAAACTGTTTTTT. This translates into CASRTGAVGEKLFF.

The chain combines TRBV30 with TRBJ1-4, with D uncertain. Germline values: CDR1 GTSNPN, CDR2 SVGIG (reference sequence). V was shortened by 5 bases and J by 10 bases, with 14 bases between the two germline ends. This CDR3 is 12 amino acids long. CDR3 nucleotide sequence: TGTGCCTGGTCACCCGACCGGGGAAAACTGTTTTTT. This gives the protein CAWSPDRGKLFF.

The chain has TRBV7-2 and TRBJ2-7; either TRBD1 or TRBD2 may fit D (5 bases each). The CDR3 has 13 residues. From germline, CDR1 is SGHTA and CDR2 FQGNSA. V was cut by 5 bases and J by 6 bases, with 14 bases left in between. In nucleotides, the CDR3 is TGTGCCAGCAGCCCGACGGCCGGGGCCGAGCAGTACTTC. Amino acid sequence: CASSPTAGAEQYF.

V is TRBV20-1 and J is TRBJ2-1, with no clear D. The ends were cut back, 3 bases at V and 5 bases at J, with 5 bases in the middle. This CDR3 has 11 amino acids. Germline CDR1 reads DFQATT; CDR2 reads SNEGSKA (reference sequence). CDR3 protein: CSARGNNEQFF. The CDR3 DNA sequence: TGCAGTGCTAGGGGTAACAATGAGCAGTTCTTC.

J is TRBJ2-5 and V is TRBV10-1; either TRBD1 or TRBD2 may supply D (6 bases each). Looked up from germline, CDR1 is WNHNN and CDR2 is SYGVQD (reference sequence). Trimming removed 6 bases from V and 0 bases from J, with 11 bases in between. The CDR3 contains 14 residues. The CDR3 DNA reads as TGCGCCAGCAGAGGCGGGACACACCAAGAGACCCAGTACTTC. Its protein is CASRGGTHQETQYF.

In DNA form, the CDR3 reads TGTGCCAGCAGCGCAAGAGGGGGGATCACCACTGAAGCTTTCTTT. Translated, it gives CASSARGGITTEAFF. This chain uses TRBV9 with TRBJ1-1, with a possible D match to TRBD1 (6 bases). Trimming pared 3 bases from V and 4 bases from J, leaving 16 bases between. The CDR3 is 15 residues long. CDR1 and CDR2 (germline): SGDLS, YYNGEE.

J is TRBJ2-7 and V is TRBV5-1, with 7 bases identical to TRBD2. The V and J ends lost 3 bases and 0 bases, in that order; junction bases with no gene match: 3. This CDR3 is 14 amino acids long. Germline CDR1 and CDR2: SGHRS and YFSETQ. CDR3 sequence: CASSYRGDSYEQYF. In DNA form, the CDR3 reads TGCGCCAGCAGCTATCGGGGGGACTCCTACGAGCAGTACTTC.

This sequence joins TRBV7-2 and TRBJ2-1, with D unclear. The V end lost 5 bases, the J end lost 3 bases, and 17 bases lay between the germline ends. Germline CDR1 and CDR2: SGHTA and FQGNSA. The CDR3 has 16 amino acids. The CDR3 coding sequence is TGTGCCAGCAGCCACTCCGCTGCGGACGGCTACAATGAGCAGTTCTTC. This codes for CASSHSAADGYNEQFF.

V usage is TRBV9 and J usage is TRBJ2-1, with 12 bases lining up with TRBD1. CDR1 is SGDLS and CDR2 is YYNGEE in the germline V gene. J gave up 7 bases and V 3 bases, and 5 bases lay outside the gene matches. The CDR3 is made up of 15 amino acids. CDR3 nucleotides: TGTGCCAGCAGCGCAGGGACAGGGGGCTTGAATGAGCAGTTCTTC. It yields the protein CASSAGTGGLNEQFF.

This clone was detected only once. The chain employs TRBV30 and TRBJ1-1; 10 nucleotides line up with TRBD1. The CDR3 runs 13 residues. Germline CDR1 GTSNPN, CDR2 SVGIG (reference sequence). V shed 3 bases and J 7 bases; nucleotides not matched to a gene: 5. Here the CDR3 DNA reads TGTGCCTGGAGCCGGGACAGGGGTCGTGAAGCTTTCTTT. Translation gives CAWSRDRGREAFF. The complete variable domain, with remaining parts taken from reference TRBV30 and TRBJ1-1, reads SQTIHQWPATLVQPVGSPLSLECTVEGTSNPNLYWYRQAAGRGLQLLFYSVGIGQISSEVPQNLSASRPQDRQFILSSKKLLLSDSGFYLCAWSRDRGREAFFGQGTRLTVV.

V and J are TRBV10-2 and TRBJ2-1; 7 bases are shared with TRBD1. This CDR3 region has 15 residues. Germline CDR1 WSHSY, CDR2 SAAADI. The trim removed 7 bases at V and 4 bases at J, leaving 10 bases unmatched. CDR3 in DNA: TGCGCCAGCAAAAGTGACAGGGAAACTTACAATGAGCAGTTCTTC. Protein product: CASKSDRETYNEQFF.